The 8 T cell receptor beta chains listed next were all sequenced from one sample in a study of metastatic and nonmetastatic thyroid tumors. All patients were treatment-naive before thyroid surgery. From the PCR reads, TCRdb re-called clones with MiXCR. The sample lists about 85,000 clones; around 7.8% were seen once. Sequencing was performed on blood. The receptors shown here come from a female donor with papillary thyroid cancer or a benign thyroid nodule (not recorded which). Some clones in this sample may be carry-over from other donors' samples.

This clone is medium-sized (0.01 to 0.1%) by share. The V gene is TRBV6-1, the J gene TRBJ1-2, with D tentatively TRBD1 (5 bases). V was clipped by 6 bases and J by 4 bases, with 9 bases between them. Germline CDR1 MNHNS, CDR2 SASEGT. The CDR3 totals 12 residues. CDR3 in DNA: TGTGCCAGCAGACAGGATTTCTATGGCTACACCTTC. The encoded protein is CASRQDFYGYTF.

At least ten counts were recorded for this clone. V gene TRBV5-1 combines with J gene TRBJ2-7; maybe TRBD1 (5 bases). This CDR3 spans 16 amino acids. Trimming removed 0 bases at V and 2 bases at J, with 15 bases between. The V gene's germline CDR1 is SGHRS and CDR2 YFSETQ. CDR3 DNA sequence: TGCGCCAGCAGCTTGGATGGGGCCTCCCTCGCCTACGAGCAGTACTTC. Translation: CASSLDGASLAYEQYF.

This clone was seen repeatedly, ten times or more. The chain combines TRBV19 with TRBJ2-1; unclear D gene. This CDR3 contains 11 residues. Deletions cut 7 bases from V and 7 bases from J, with 8 bases between. The germline V gene has CDR1 LNHDA and CDR2 SQIVND (reference sequence). CDR3 DNA: TGTGCCAGTATTTGGGGTAATGAGCAGTTCTTC. Amino acids: CASIWGNEQFF.

This clone was seen at least ten times. The chain is built from TRBV5-5 and TRBJ1-2, with TRBD1 as a possible D gene (6 bases). Germline V gene data show CDR1 as SGHKS and CDR2 as YYEKEE (reference sequence). This CDR3 spans 13 amino acids. Trimming cost V 3 bases and J 1 base, with 7 bases left between them. The CDR3 region is CASSSRGNYGYTF. The DNA of the CDR3 is TGTGCCAGCAGCTCCAGGGGTAACTATGGCTACACCTTC.

This clone was counted at least ten times. This sequence joins TRBV6-1 and TRBJ2-4; D is unresolved. Per germline, CDR1 MNHNS and CDR2 SASEGT. The CDR3 is 16 residues long. The V gene lost 1 base and the J gene lost 0 bases, with 10 bases spanning the gap. CDR3 sequence: CASSEGWSVAKNIQYF. The CDR3 DNA sequence: TGTGCCAGCAGTGAAGGATGGAGTGTAGCCAAAAACATTCAGTACTTC.

This clone was found once. CDR3 nucleotides: TGCAGTGCTAGAGTCGGAGAAGGCTACACCTTC. It encodes CSARVGEGYTF. This chain joins TRBV20-1 and TRBJ1-2; no clear D gene. Per germline, CDR1 DFQATT and CDR2 SNEGSKA (reference sequence). The CDR3 has 11 residues. Trimming took 1 base from V and 8 from J, leaving 8 bases between them.

This clone was seen repeatedly, ten times or more. The chain carries TRBV20-1 and TRBJ2-3; TRBD1 agrees at 12 bases. Germline lookup yields CDR1 DFQATT and CDR2 SNEGSKA (reference sequence). The CDR3 totals 18 residues. V was pared by 6 bases and J by 5 bases, with 18 bases of the junction left unmatched. CDR3 sequence (DNA): TGCAGTGCCAGCCGACAATCCGGGACAGGGGGCGCGGAAGATACGCAGTATTTT. It translates to CSASRQSGTGGAEDTQYF.

This clone was seen a handful of times. This sequence joins TRBV28 and TRBJ1-1; 8 bases align to TRBD1. The germline V gene has CDR1 MDHEN and CDR2 SYDVKM. The CDR3 consists of 12 residues. V dropped 6 bases and J dropped 11; count of bases not matched to a gene: 8. The CDR3 region has the DNA TGTGCCAGCAGCGTTGGACAGGGTTGGGCTTTCTTT. Translating it yields CASSVGQGWAFF.